Listed here are 30 T cell receptor beta chains from one sample, sequenced in a study of blood T cell repertoires in COVID-19. TCRdb's copy holds only in-frame clones and misses some; the assay was immunoSEQ multiplex PCR. The sample yields about 9,200 clones, approximately 87% seen once. Source material: peripheral blood. The receptors here all came from a man in his 60s with acute or convalescent COVID-19.

This clone was found a few times. The chain employs TRBV2 and TRBJ2-3, with TRBD2 identical over 7 bases. The junction had 16 bases not matched to a gene; V was cut back by 10 bases and J by 3 bases. Per the germline V gene, CDR1 is SNHLY and CDR2 is FYNNEI. The CDR3 consists of 16 residues. The chain's CDR3 is CATSFRREGWTDTQYF. The DNA for the CDR3 is TGTGCCACCTCTTTCCGGAGGGAGGGTTGGACAGATACGCAGTATTTT. The variable domain in full, with the rest retrieved from reference TRBV2 and TRBJ2-3, is EPEVTQTPSHQVTQMGQEVILRCVPISNHLYFYWYRQILGQKVEFLVSFYNNEISEKSEIFDDQFSVERPDGSNFTLKIRSTKLEDSAMYFCATSFRREGWTDTQYFGPGTRLTVL.

The rearrangement links TRBV10-3 to TRBJ1-1, with D tentatively TRBD1 (6 bases). Trimming left V 8 bases short and J 4 bases short, with 14 bases between. Germline V gene lookup returns CDR1 ENHRY and CDR2 SYGVKD. CDR3 length: 13 amino acids. The CDR3 DNA reads TGTGCCATCTGCAGGGGAACCGGCACTGAAGCTTTCTTT. It specifies CAICRGTGTEAFF.

CDR3 sequence reads: CASSNHRGVNTEAFF. The DNA for the CDR3 is TGTGCCAGTAGTAATCACAGGGGAGTGAACACTGAAGCTTTCTTT. V and J are TRBV19 and TRBJ1-1; 7 nucleotides match TRBD1. Germline loops: CDR1 LNHDA, CDR2 SQIVND (reference sequence). J lost 0 bases, V lost 4 bases, and 5 bases had no gene match. The CDR3 sequence is 15 residues long.

This chain connects TRBV28 to TRBJ1-2, with unresolved D. Germline CDR1 reads MDHEN; CDR2 reads SYDVKM. Trimming removed 8 bases from V and 5 bases from J, with 9 bases in between. This CDR3 contains 11 residues. CDR3 DNA sequence: TGTGCCAGCCTCGGCGGATATGGCTACACCTTC. Amino acid sequence: CASLGGYGYTF.

The chain combines TRBV7-9 with TRBJ1-2; 9 bases align to TRBD1. Germline values: CDR1 SEHNR, CDR2 FQNEAQ (reference sequence). The ends lost 5 bases at V and 5 bases at J; junction bases unmatched: 21. The CDR3 covers 19 residues. The DNA for the CDR3 is TGTGCCAGCAGCCCAAACACAAGAGACAGGGGGGGACGTCATTATGGCTACACCTTC. Encoded protein: CASSPNTRDRGGRHYGYTF.

The chain employs TRBV18 and TRBJ1-1; possible D gene TRBD1, 5 bases. Germline V gives CDR1 KGHSH, CDR2 LQKENI. The CDR3 sequence is 17 residues long. The germline V and J ends were trimmed by 3 bases and 4 bases, with 21 bases remaining between them. CDR3 DNA sequence: TGTGCCAGCTCACCGCTCAGCGGGGTCAGGGAGGGCACTGAAGCTTTCTTT. Encoded protein: CASSPLSGVREGTEAFF.

The CDR3 DNA sequence: TGTGCCAGCAGGGAATCAGGGGGTCATAATGAAAAACTGTTTTTT. Translating gives CASRESGGHNEKLFF. This rearrangement joins TRBV28 to TRBJ1-4; 7 bases line up with TRBD1. The CDR3 consists of 15 residues. Germline V gene sequence: CDR1 MDHEN, CDR2 SYDVKM. V dropped 6 bases and J dropped 4; count of bases not matched to a gene: 8.

This rearrangement joins TRBV19 to TRBJ1-1; D uncertain. This CDR3 contains 14 residues. V was cut by 3 bases and J by 3 bases, with 11 bases left in between. CDR1 is LNHDA and CDR2 is SQIVND in the germline V gene (reference sequence). In DNA, the CDR3 is TGTGCCAGTAGTATCTCGACTGTAGACACTGAAGCTTTCTTT. It encodes CASSISTVDTEAFF.

This clone is a singleton in its sample. The chain is built from TRBV3-1 (or the pseudogene TRBV3-2) and TRBJ2-7; D is perhaps TRBD2 (5 bases). V lost 6 bases and J 3 bases, leaving 15 bases between the germline ends. CDR3 length equals 14 residues. Germline lookup yields CDR1 LGHDT and CDR2 YNNKEL (reference sequence). CDR3 residues: CASRHRGKDYEQYV. CDR3 DNA: TGTGCCAGCAGGCATCGGGGAAAGGACTACGAGCAGTACGTC.

This sequence joins TRBV6-1 and TRBJ2-1, with D perhaps matching TRBD2 (6 bases). This CDR3 has 15 amino acids. V gave up 1 base and J gave up 8 bases, with 15 bases separating them. Per germline, CDR1 MNHNS and CDR2 SASEGT. CDR3 residues: CASSEDAGSLDEQFF. The CDR3 nucleotides are TGTGCCAGCAGTGAAGACGCGGGGTCCTTAGATGAGCAGTTCTTC.

This CDR3 is CASSLRQGQVNTEAFF. CDR3 DNA sequence: TGTGCCAGCAGTTTAAGGCAGGGACAGGTGAACACTGAAGCTTTCTTT. The rearrangement links TRBV27 to TRBJ1-1, with 8 bases identical to TRBD1. Looked up from germline, CDR1 is MNHEY and CDR2 is SMNVEV (reference sequence). Unmatched junction bases numbered 5, after V lost 2 bases and J lost 0 bases. The CDR3 extends over 16 amino acids.

This CDR3 reads CASSLFPQTGSYGYTF. The CDR3 nucleotides are TGTGCCAGCAGTTTATTCCCCCAGACAGGGAGCTATGGCTACACCTTC. V is TRBV27 and J is TRBJ1-2; 7 nucleotides agree with TRBD1. The germline gives CDR1 MNHEY, CDR2 SMNVEV (reference sequence). The CDR3 covers 16 residues. Unmatched junction bases numbered 9, after V lost 1 base and J lost 4 bases.

The V and J genes are TRBV11-2 and TRBJ1-1; no reliable D call. With 0 bases removed from V and 5 bases from J, the gap between germline ends came to 13 bases. The CDR3 loop spans 15 amino acids. Germline CDR1 and CDR2: SGHAT and FQNNGV. The CDR3 sequence is CASSLDPSRETEAFF. In DNA, the CDR3 is TGTGCCAGCAGCTTAGACCCCAGCCGGGAGACTGAAGCTTTCTTT.

The CDR3 is CASSESAGGGNQPQHF. The CDR3 DNA is TGTGCCAGCAGTGAAAGCGCAGGGGGAGGCAATCAGCCCCAGCATTTT. The chain employs TRBV6-1 and TRBJ1-5; 7 bases are a match to TRBD1. CDR1 and CDR2 (germline): MNHNS, SASEGT. The CDR3 contains 16 residues. Unmatched junction bases numbered 6, after V lost 2 bases and J lost 2 bases.

The chain uses TRBV7-9 and TRBJ1-5, with 9 bases lining up with TRBD1. The CDR3 spans 17 residues. The germline V gene has CDR1 SEHNR and CDR2 FQNEAQ (reference sequence). V dropped 5 bases and J dropped 2; count of bases not matched to a gene: 10. CDR3 residues: CASSHGTGKERNQPQHF. CDR3 in DNA: TGTGCCAGCAGCCATGGGACAGGGAAGGAGCGCAATCAGCCCCAGCATTTT.

This rearrangement joins TRBV6-5 to TRBJ1-2, with D tentatively TRBD1 (5 bases). With 7 bases removed from V and 13 bases from J, the gap between germline ends came to 25 bases. Looked up from germline, CDR1 is MNHEY and CDR2 is SVGAGI. The CDR3 consists of 14 residues. The CDR3 spells CASTKPGADTLATF. The CDR3 nucleotides are TGTGCCAGCACCAAACCTGGGGCCGACACCTTGGCCACCTTC.

This clone appeared a single time. The gene calls are TRBV19 and TRBJ1-5, with 7 bases identical to TRBD1. Looked up from germline, CDR1 is LNHDA and CDR2 is SQIVND (reference sequence). V dropped 3 bases and J dropped 3; count of bases not matched to a gene: 11. The CDR3 extends over 17 amino acids. This CDR3 is CASSMRTGPVSNQPQHF. DNA for the CDR3: TGTGCCAGTAGTATGAGGACAGGACCGGTTTCCAATCAGCCCCAGCATTTT.

This chain's CDR3 is CASRPLAGEQFF. CDR3 in DNA: TGCGCCAGCAGGCCACTAGCGGGTGAGCAGTTCTTC. This chain joins TRBV4-1 and TRBJ2-1; 9 bases agree with TRBD2. The J segment lost 9 bases and the V segment lost 6 bases, leaving 3 bases of the junction unmatched. Germline-derived CDR1 and CDR2 are MGHRA and YSYEKL. This CDR3 comprises 12 residues.

The chain has TRBV29-1 and TRBJ1-2; TRBD1 matches 8 bases. The CDR3 consists of 13 residues. Germline assignment: CDR1 SQVTM and CDR2 ANQGSEA. J lost 4 bases, V lost 4 bases, and 5 bases had no gene match. The CDR3 protein is CSVGQGRGYGYTF. For the CDR3, the DNA is TGCAGCGTTGGACAGGGGAGGGGCTATGGCTACACCTTC.

The CDR3 protein is CASSLDGGSNQPQHF. CDR3 bases: TGTGCCAGCAGCTTAGATGGGGGGAGCAATCAGCCCCAGCATTTT. The J gene is TRBJ1-5, the V gene TRBV7-2; D possibly corresponds to TRBD1 (5 bases). Germline V gene data show CDR1 as SGHTA and CDR2 as FQGNSA. V was trimmed by 1 base and J by 1 base, leaving 8 bases between them. The CDR3 covers 15 residues.

The gene calls are TRBV2 and TRBJ1-1; weak D call: TRBD1 (5 bases). The germline V gene encodes CDR1 SNHLY and CDR2 FYNNEI. The CDR3 totals 12 residues. V was trimmed by 5 bases and J by 6 bases, leaving 10 bases between them. CDR3 loop: CASSRQKSEAFF. CDR3 sequence (DNA): TGTGCCAGCAGTAGACAGAAATCTGAAGCTTTCTTT. Filled out from reference TRBV2 and TRBJ1-1, the complete variable domain reads EPEVTQTPSHQVTQMGQEVILRCVPISNHLYFYWYRQILGQKVEFLVSFYNNEISEKSEIFDDQFSVERPDGSNFTLKIRSTKLEDSAMYFCASSRQKSEAFFGQGTRLTVV.

The V and J genes are TRBV2 and TRBJ1-3; TRBD1 aligns across 7 bases. The CDR3 is 15 amino acids. Germline V CDR1 and CDR2: SNHLY, FYNNEI. V was pared by 5 bases and J by 0 bases, with 4 bases of the junction left unmatched. CDR3 coding DNA: TGTGCCAGCAGTAAGGACAGGACCTCTGGAAACACCATATATTTT. This codes for CASSKDRTSGNTIYF.

This chain links TRBV6-5 with TRBJ1-1; D unclear. Germline CDR1 reads MNHEY; CDR2 reads SVGAGI. The CDR3 contains 13 residues. V was clipped by 4 bases and J by 4 bases, with 10 bases between them. The CDR3 sequence: CASSFAEGTEAFF. The CDR3 DNA reads as TGTGCCAGCAGTTTCGCGGAGGGCACTGAAGCTTTCTTT.

Judged by abundance, this clone is medium-sized (0.01 to 0.1%). The chain joins TRBV18 to TRBJ2-5, with a tentative D call TRBD2 (5 bases). The germline V gene has CDR1 KGHSH and CDR2 LQKENI. The CDR3 is 15 amino acids. Trimming left V 1 base short and J 6 bases short, with 15 bases between. The CDR3 bases are TGTGCCAGCTCACCACGAACTATGGAGCGGAAGACCCAGTACTTC. Its protein is CASSPRTMERKTQYF. The full variable domain, rest sourced from reference TRBV18 and TRBJ2-5, is NAGVMQNPRHLVRRRGQEARLRCSPMKGHSHVYWYRQLPEEGLKFMVYLQKENIIDESGMPKERFSAEFPKEGPSILRIQQVVRGDSAAYFCASSPRTMERKTQYFGPGTRLLVL.

The V call is TRBV3-1 (or the pseudogene TRBV3-2), the J call TRBJ2-1; a weak D match, TRBD2 (5 bases). In germline, CDR1 is LGHDT, CDR2 YNNKEL (reference sequence). The CDR3 has 14 residues. V was pared by 7 bases and J by 4 bases, with 14 bases between. DNA of the CDR3: TGTGCCAGCAAACACAACGGGGTATACAATGAGCAGTTCTTC. It encodes CASKHNGVYNEQFF.

The chain couples TRBV5-6 to TRBJ2-3, with 13 positions matching TRBD2. Trimming removed 2 bases from V and 11 bases from J; junction bases left unmatched: 11. The CDR3 is made up of 16 amino acids. Germline assignment: CDR1 SGHDT and CDR2 YYEEEE. The CDR3 region is CASSFTPGLAGIVQYF. CDR3 in DNA: TGTGCCAGCAGCTTCACCCCGGGACTAGCGGGGATCGTGCAGTATTTT.

The chain is built from TRBV6-5 and TRBJ2-7; 11 nucleotides agree with TRBD2. The CDR3 extends over 15 amino acids. Per the germline V gene, CDR1 is MNHEY and CDR2 is SVGAGI. The V segment lost 6 bases and the J segment 2 bases; nucleotides outside the gene matches: 6. CDR3 nucleotides: TGTGCCAGCAGCCCGGGACTAGCGGACCCCTACGAGCAGTACTTC. It is translated as CASSPGLADPYEQYF.

Concerning this clone itself: The same CDR3 is also encoded by other DNA sequences in this sample. This chain connects TRBV5-1 to TRBJ1-4; 7 nucleotides align to TRBD1. This CDR3 has 16 amino acids. Germline trimming cut 0 bases from V and 0 bases from J; bases unmatched to any gene: 2. In germline, CDR1 is SGHRS, CDR2 YFSETQ. CDR3 sequence (DNA): TGCGCCAGCAGCTTGGGGGGGACAGCAACTAATGAAAAACTGTTTTTT. It specifies CASSLGGTATNEKLFF.

J is TRBJ2-3 and V is TRBV3-1 (or the pseudogene TRBV3-2), with D possibly TRBD2 on 6 matching bases. Trimming took off 6 bases at V and 12 bases at J, with 19 bases between the two ends. CDR1 is LGHDT and CDR2 is YNNKEL in the germline V gene (reference sequence). There are 13 residues in the CDR3. The CDR3: CASSFFSPGAQYF. As DNA, the CDR3 is TGTGCCAGCAGTTTTTTTAGCCCGGGAGCTCAGTATTTT.

This sequence joins TRBV19 and TRBJ2-1, with 10 bases lining up with TRBD2. J lost 0 bases, V lost 4 bases, and 6 bases had no gene match. This CDR3 region has 17 residues. Per germline, CDR1 LNHDA and CDR2 SQIVND (reference sequence). In DNA form, the CDR3 reads TGTGCCAGTAGTAGCCTAGCGGGGGCCTTCTCCTACAATGAGCAGTTCTTC. This gives the protein CASSSLAGAFSYNEQFF.